This paragraph covers one T cell receptor beta chain sequence. The antigen is unknown. The V and J ends lost 8 bases and 2 bases respectively, with 16 bases between them. The CDR3 extends over 15 amino acids. Germline V CDR1 and CDR2: SEHNR, FQNEAQ (reference sequence). The sample comes from a study of T cell responses to AZD1222 COVID-19 vaccine. Study observations and caveats: Receipt of two AZD1222 doses was followed by a rise in Spike-specific TCR breadth and depth. Most donors were white British, females outnumbered males, and clonal diversity was possibly underestimated. Vaccine-related CD4 TCRs covered spike, predominating at 160-218 and 743-854. Unmutated regions of variants are reportedly targeted by nearly half of spike-specific TCRs.

TCRdb keeps only in-frame clones here, not all; method: immunoSEQ multiplex PCR. The sample lists about 93,000 clones; under 90% were seen once. Material: peripheral blood, obtained on day 0 of MenACWY control vaccination. V gene TRBV7-9 combines with J gene TRBJ1-3; D is unclear. This receptor was taken from an adult in good health. The CDR3 loop reads CASAPRTGAGNTIYF. For the CDR3, the DNA is TGTGCCAGCGCTCCCAGAACGGGTGCTGGAAACACCATATATTTT.